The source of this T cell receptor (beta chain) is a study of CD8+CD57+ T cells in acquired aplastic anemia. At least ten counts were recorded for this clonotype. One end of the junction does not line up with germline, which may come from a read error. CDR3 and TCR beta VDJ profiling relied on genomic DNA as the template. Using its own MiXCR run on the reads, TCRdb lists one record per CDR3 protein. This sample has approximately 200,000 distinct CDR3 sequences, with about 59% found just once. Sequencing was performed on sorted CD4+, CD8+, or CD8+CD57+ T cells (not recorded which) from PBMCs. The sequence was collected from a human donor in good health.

Written as DNA, the CDR3 is TGTGCCAGCAGCTTAGGACGGGTCTACGGGCAGTACTTC. Translating gives CASSLGRVYGQYF. The chain uses TRBV11-2 and TRBJ2-7; D is uncertain. Germline V CDR1 and CDR2: SGHAT, FQNNGV. This CDR3 comprises 13 residues.